The entry below describes one T cell receptor (beta chain). Each sample gave at least 6 million isolated PBMCs. Alongside a J-beta primer mix, a sample-barcoded 5' primer served in a second PCR lasting roughly 7 to 12 cycles. Each sample provided no less than 3 million CDR3-containing paired-end reads. Each CDR3 protein gets one entry after TCRdb re-called the 5' RACE reads with MiXCR. The sample records 700,000 or so distinct CDR3 sequences, 40% to 45% being singletons. V gave up 4 bases and J gave up 6 bases; unmatched junction bases: 12. Germline V gives CDR1 LGHNA, CDR2 YNFKEQ. The CDR3 is 16 amino acids. The sample originates from a study of blood T cells in healthy people across ages.

The TCR was taken from an elderly man in good health. Sequencing was performed on blood. J is TRBJ1-5 and V is TRBV4-2; 7 positions match TRBD1. CDR3 in DNA: TGTGCCAGCAGCCTACTTCAGGGGGATTCAAGTCAGCCCCAGCATTTT. Its protein product is CASSLLQGDSSQPQHF.